The next 13 T cell receptor beta chains were all read from a single sample in a study of regulatory T cells in long-lasting Graves disease. Construction of TCR beta libraries relied on iRepertoire HTBI primers and on Arm-PCR targeting CDR3 regions. TCRdb reprocessed the multiplex PCR reads with MiXCR, giving one entry per CDR3 protein. The table lists roughly 500,000 distinct CDR3 sequences, approximately 13% of them singletons. Time point specified: newly diagnosed GD, antithyroid drugs for less than 3 months. Making the TCR library involved RNA that had been extracted from PBMCs. These same records also appear under a second study, on T cells in Graves' hyperthyroidism and ophthalmopathy.

Sequenced material: peripheral blood mononuclear cells (PBMCs), taken at new diagnosis, from a patient treated with antithyroid drugs. Receptors originate from a man under 40 with Graves disease.

At least ten counts were recorded for this clonotype. The rearrangement links TRBV28 to TRBJ2-5; TRBD2 agrees at 10 bases. CDR3 length equals 22 residues. CDR1 MDHEN and CDR2 SYDVKM come from the germline V gene. Germline trimming cut 6 bases from V and 5 bases from J; bases unmatched to any gene: 30. For the CDR3, the DNA is TGTGCCAGCAGGGGACACTCGACTCGGACGGGGAGCGGGAGGGGAGCTTTGGAGACCCAGTACTTC. Protein: CASRGHSTRTGSGRGALETQYF.

The table lists this clonotype with a few counts. J is TRBJ2-5 and V is TRBV5-6; D uncertain. V was trimmed by 4 bases and J by 0 bases, leaving 7 bases between them. The CDR3 length is 13 residues. Germline CDR1 is SGHDT and CDR2 is YYEEEE. DNA for the CDR3: TGTGCCAGCAGCCTCCAGCACCAAGAGACCCAGTACTTC. Its protein product is CASSLQHQETQYF.

This clonotype turned up a few times. The V gene is TRBV3-1, the J gene TRBJ2-7, with D hard to call. V gave up 4 bases and J gave up 5 bases, with 9 bases separating them. The CDR3 is 12 amino acids. The germline gives CDR1 LGHDT, CDR2 YNNKEL (reference sequence). The chain's CDR3 is CASSRSMNEQYF. Here the CDR3 DNA reads TGTGCCAGCAGCCGTTCTATGAACGAGCAGTACTTC.

This clonotype was observed at least ten times. A junction boundary mismatches the germline segment, possibly from a read error. In nucleotides, the CDR3 is TGTGCCAGCAGCTTGGAGGGACAGGGGACAGATACGCAGTATTTT. Amino acids: CASSLEGQGTDTQYF. The chain carries TRBV5-1 and TRBJ2-3; TRBD1 matches at 10 bases. CDR1 is SGHRS, CDR2 YFSETQ, per germline. The CDR3 length is 15 residues.

A few counts support this clonotype. The chain uses TRBV5-4 and TRBJ1-1; TRBD1 matches at 10 bases. V was pared by 4 bases and J by 2 bases, with 8 bases of the junction left unmatched. The CDR3 sequence is 16 residues long. Germline lookup yields CDR1 SGHNT and CDR2 YYREEE (reference sequence). The DNA of the CDR3 is TGTGCCAGCAGCATCCCGGACAGGGGGTTAAACACTGAAGCTTTCTTT. Protein product: CASSIPDRGLNTEAFF.

Note on this clonotype: This may arise from a read error, as a much more abundant clone is one base away. The chain has TRBV5-1 and TRBJ2-3; the match to TRBD1 covers 7 bases. Germline lookup yields CDR1 SGHRS and CDR2 YFSETQ. J gave up 2 bases and V 3 bases, and 3 bases lay outside the gene matches. There are 14 residues in the CDR3. CDR3 DNA: TGCGCCAGCAGCTACGGACAGGACACAGATACGCAGTATTTT. Its translation is CASSYGQDTDTQYF.

This clonotype was found many times. V and J are TRBV29-1 and TRBJ2-7, with D perhaps matching TRBD1 (6 bases). CDR3 length equals 13 residues. CDR1 and CDR2 (germline): SQVTM, ANQGSEA. V lost 5 bases and J lost 7, with 18 bases in between. This CDR3 reads CSVTEQGTGEQYF. The CDR3 DNA is TGCAGCGTTACGGAGCAGGGGACGGGAGAGCAGTACTTC.

The chain joins TRBV14 to TRBJ2-2; 9 nucleotides match TRBD1. Germline-derived CDR1 and CDR2 are SGHDN and FVKESK. The CDR3 sequence is 17 residues long. V shed 5 bases, J shed 1 base, and the junction held 8 bases outside the gene matches. This CDR3 is CASSGGPGQGNTGELFF. Here the CDR3 DNA reads TGTGCCAGCAGCGGGGGACCGGGACAGGGGAACACCGGGGAGCTGTTTTTT.

The CDR3 nucleotides are TGTGCCAGCTCGAGTCCAGGGGGAGAGACCCAGTACTTC. This codes for CASSSPGGETQYF. The rearrangement joins TRBV18 to TRBJ2-5, with 7 bases that match TRBD1. The V segment lost 6 bases and the J segment 4 bases; nucleotides outside the gene matches: 5. CDR1 KGHSH and CDR2 LQKENI come from the germline V gene. The CDR3 is made up of 13 amino acids.

The V and J genes are TRBV5-4 and TRBJ2-3, with 8 bases aligning to TRBD2. V shed 0 bases, J shed 5 bases, and the junction held 5 bases outside the gene matches. The CDR3 extends over 15 amino acids. Per germline, CDR1 SGHNT and CDR2 YYREEE (reference sequence). DNA for the CDR3: TGTGCCAGCAGCTTGGTAGGGACTAGGAGAGATACGCAGTATTTT. Its translation is CASSLVGTRRDTQYF. The full variable domain, rest sourced from reference TRBV5-4 and TRBJ2-3, is ETGVTQSPTHLIKTRGQQVTLRCSSQSGHNTVSWYQQALGQGPQFIFQYYREEENGRGNFPPRFSGLQFPNYSSELNVNALELDDSALYLCASSLVGTRRDTQYFGPGTRLTVL.

This clonotype has a handful of counts. V is TRBV9 and J is TRBJ2-5; D unclear. The V end lost 0 bases, the J end lost 4 bases, and 10 bases lay between the germline ends. This CDR3 comprises 14 residues. Germline values: CDR1 SGDLS, CDR2 YYNGEE. In DNA, the CDR3 is TGTGCCAGCAGCGTAGGTTGGGTGCTAGAGACCCAGTACTTC. It specifies CASSVGWVLETQYF.

In this sample, this clonotype turned up many times. The V and J genes are TRBV2 and TRBJ2-7, with D uncertain. The CDR3 runs 13 residues. Germline V gene data show CDR1 as SNHLY and CDR2 as FYNNEI. Trimming removed 8 bases from V and 2 bases from J, with 13 bases in between. The CDR3 is CASHVLLAYEQYF. CDR3 coding DNA: TGTGCCAGCCACGTCCTCCTGGCCTACGAGCAGTACTTC.

This sequence joins TRBV6-9 and TRBJ2-4; no definite D call. The CDR3 sequence is 15 residues long. The V gene lost 4 bases and the J gene lost 4 bases, with 14 bases spanning the gap. CDR1 MNHGY and CDR2 SVAAGI come from the germline V gene. CDR3 nucleotide sequence: TGTGCCAGCAGTTCCCTCCCGCGGTTTAAAAACATTCAGTACTTC. Translated: CASSSLPRFKNIQYF.